These 26 T cell receptor beta chains share one sample of origin, sequenced in a study of blood T cell repertoires in COVID-19. Profiling relied on immunoSEQ multiplex PCR, and the TCRdb table lists in-frame clones only, not all of them. The data hold about 66,000 clones, with around 82% observed a single time. Sequenced material: peripheral blood. These receptors all stem from a man in his sixties with acute or convalescent COVID-19.

CDR3 sequence reads: CASSEGRGNQPQHF. Here the CDR3 DNA reads TGTGCCAGCAGTGAAGGTAGAGGGAATCAGCCCCAGCATTTT. V gene TRBV6-1 combines with J gene TRBJ1-5, with no clear D. CDR3 length: 14 amino acids. V lost 1 base and J 4 bases, leaving 8 bases between the germline ends. Germline-derived CDR1 and CDR2 are MNHNS and SASEGT.

The chain is built from TRBV5-1 and TRBJ2-6; 7 bases align to TRBD1. Unmatched junction bases numbered 8, after V lost 5 bases and J lost 0 bases. CDR3 size: 17 residues. Looked up from germline, CDR1 is SGHRS and CDR2 is YFSETQ. The CDR3 sequence: CASSATGSPSGANVLTF. The CDR3 DNA is TGCGCCAGCAGTGCGACAGGGTCCCCCTCTGGGGCCAACGTCCTGACTTTC.

V is TRBV5-5 and J is TRBJ1-5; the D gene is possibly TRBD1 (6 bases). This CDR3 is built from 15 residues. Looked up from germline, CDR1 is SGHKS and CDR2 is YYEKEE (reference sequence). V lost 4 bases and J lost 4, with 15 bases in between. The CDR3 DNA follows: TGTGCCAGCAGCCAAAAGACAGGAGTAAATCAGCCCCAGCATTTT. This codes for CASSQKTGVNQPQHF.

This CDR3 reads CASSPLDRAGNSPLHF. CDR3 coding DNA: TGTGCCAGCTCACCCTTGGACAGGGCGGGTAATTCACCCCTCCACTTT. The gene calls are TRBV18 and TRBJ1-6; 8 nucleotides match TRBD1. V was clipped by 3 bases and J by 6 bases; unmatched bases: 7. This CDR3 contains 16 residues. Germline V CDR1 and CDR2: KGHSH, LQKENI.

This chain connects TRBV5-5 to TRBJ1-5; 7 positions match TRBD1. This CDR3 spans 14 amino acids. V lost 3 bases, J lost 2 bases, and 2 bases stayed unmatched. Per the germline V gene, CDR1 is SGHKS and CDR2 is YYEKEE (reference sequence). The CDR3 reads CASSSDRGNQPQHF. The CDR3, as DNA: TGTGCCAGCAGCTCAGACAGGGGCAATCAGCCCCAGCATTTT.

V is TRBV9 and J is TRBJ2-5, with TRBD2 as a possible D gene (5 bases). The CDR3 length is 14 residues. The ends were cut back, 4 bases at V and 2 bases at J, with 12 bases in the middle. In germline, CDR1 is SGDLS, CDR2 YYNGEE. CDR3 coding DNA: TGTGCCAGCAGCCTCCGACTATCTCAAGAGACCCAGTACTTC. Amino acids: CASSLRLSQETQYF.

V and J are TRBV6-6 and TRBJ1-3; the match to TRBD1 covers 8 bases. The V gene end was trimmed by 6 bases and the J gene end by 0 bases; junction bases not matched to a gene: 4. The CDR3 is 15 amino acids. Germline CDR1 is MNHNY and CDR2 is SVGAGI (reference sequence). CDR3 sequence (DNA): TGTGCCAGCAGGACGACAGGGGCCTCTGGAAACACCATATATTTT. Translated: CASRTTGASGNTIYF.

V usage is TRBV6-2 or TRBV6-3 and J usage is TRBJ1-2; maybe TRBD1 (6 bases). There are 16 residues in the CDR3. The germline gives CDR1 MNHEY, CDR2 SVGEGT. V gave up 5 bases and J gave up 6 bases, with 22 bases separating them. CDR3 residues: CASSLRDTPSENGYTF. The CDR3 bases are TGTGCCAGCAGTCTCCGGGACACACCATCAGAAAATGGCTACACCTTC.

This clone was seen only once. The J gene is TRBJ1-3, the V gene TRBV5-8; the D is unclear. Germline CDR1 is SGHTS and CDR2 is YDEGEE. The CDR3 runs 13 residues. V was cut by 4 bases and J by 0 bases, with 5 bases left in between. CDR3 nucleotide sequence: TGTGCCAGCAGCCGGTCCTCTGGAAACACCATATATTTT. This encodes CASSRSSGNTIYF.

In this sample, this clone turned up once. The chain uses TRBV7-2 and TRBJ1-5; D is undetermined. CDR1 is SGHTA and CDR2 is FQGNSA in the germline V gene. The length of the CDR3 is 15 residues. V dropped 1 base and J dropped 0 bases, with 7 bases sitting between them. Here the CDR3 reads CASSLDRDSNQPQHF. The CDR3, as DNA: TGTGCCAGCAGCTTAGATCGGGATAGCAATCAGCCCCAGCATTTT.

The chain has TRBV7-2 and TRBJ2-3; D might be TRBD1 (5 bases). Germline V gene sequence: CDR1 SGHTA, CDR2 FQGNSA. V shed 2 bases and J shed 2 bases, with 11 bases lying between them. CDR3 length: 15 residues. The CDR3 bases are TGTGCCAGCAGCTTATGGGGCAAGACCACAGATACGCAGTATTTT. Translated: CASSLWGKTTDTQYF.

The chain joins TRBV7-2 to TRBJ1-5; D is ambiguous. The V gene lost 2 bases and the J gene lost 3 bases, with 5 bases spanning the gap. Germline V gene sequence: CDR1 SGHTA, CDR2 FQGNSA. This CDR3 has 13 residues. CDR3 nucleotide sequence: TGTGCCAGCAGCTTACAATTCAATCAGCCCCAGCATTTT. This codes for CASSLQFNQPQHF.

The chain uses TRBV12-5 and TRBJ1-3; 8 bases fit TRBD1. Germline-derived CDR1 and CDR2 are LGHNT and FRNRAP. Losses at the gene ends were 4 bases for V and 2 bases for J; bases not matched to a gene: 4. The CDR3 extends over 15 amino acids. The CDR3 DNA reads as TGTGCTAGTGGTTCCCCACAGGGGGCTGGAAACACCATATATTTT. Amino acids: CASGSPQGAGNTIYF.

This clone appeared a single time. The chain couples TRBV20-1 to TRBJ1-2; no reliable D call. The V gene lost 2 bases and the J gene lost 7 bases, with 8 bases spanning the gap. CDR1 and CDR2 from the germline V gene are DFQATT and SNEGSKA (reference sequence). This CDR3 region has 11 residues. CDR3: CSARSEGGYTF. CDR3 DNA sequence: TGCAGTGCTAGATCCGAGGGTGGCTACACCTTC.

This sequence joins TRBV7-2 and TRBJ2-2, with TRBD1 as a possible D gene (6 bases). The CDR3 is 15 amino acids. Germline values: CDR1 SGHTA, CDR2 FQGNSA. V lost 7 bases and J 0 bases, leaving 12 bases between the germline ends. CDR3 residues: CASKGTNTNTGELFF. For the CDR3, the DNA is TGTGCCAGCAAGGGGACAAACACGAACACCGGGGAGCTGTTTTTT.

The J gene is TRBJ2-1, the V gene TRBV7-2; 11 nucleotides align to TRBD2. The CDR3 extends over 15 amino acids. Germline-derived CDR1 and CDR2 are SGHTA and FQGNSA. Losses at the gene ends were 2 bases for V and 7 bases for J; bases not matched to a gene: 4. The CDR3 reads CASSLIAGGQNEQFF. CDR3 nucleotide sequence: TGTGCCAGCAGCTTAATAGCGGGGGGGCAAAATGAGCAGTTCTTC.

This clone appeared a few times. The V gene is TRBV7-2, the J gene TRBJ2-3; 13 bases line up with TRBD2. The length of the CDR3 is 17 residues. Looked up from germline, CDR1 is SGHTA and CDR2 is FQGNSA. V lost 4 bases to trimming and J lost 2 bases; unmatched junction nucleotides: 6. CDR3 DNA sequence: TGTGCCAGCAGCTCCGGGACTAGCGGGGTACCCACAGATACGCAGTATTTT. It specifies CASSSGTSGVPTDTQYF.

The genes are TRBV7-9 and TRBJ1-2, with 10 bases that match TRBD1. Unmatched junction bases numbered 5, after V lost 7 bases and J lost 3 bases. The germline gives CDR1 SEHNR, CDR2 FQNEAQ (reference sequence). The CDR3 is 14 amino acids. The DNA for the CDR3 is TGTGCCAGCATACGGGACAGGGGAGACTATGGCTACACCTTC. Amino acids: CASIRDRGDYGYTF.

This rearrangement joins TRBV5-4 to TRBJ2-1; 10 positions agree with TRBD2. Looked up from germline, CDR1 is SGHNT and CDR2 is YYREEE (reference sequence). After removal of 1 base from V and 7 bases from J, the junction contained 11 bases not matched to a gene. The CDR3 spans 17 residues. In DNA, the CDR3 is TGTGCCAGCAGCTTGATCGAGCGGGGGGGCCGTTCTAATGAGCAGTTCTTC. Translating gives CASSLIERGGRSNEQFF.

The chain is built from TRBV6-5 and TRBJ2-1, with 10 nucleotides matching TRBD2. Trimming at V came to 4 bases and at J to 4 bases, leaving 1 base not matched to a gene. CDR3 length equals 14 residues. CDR1 is MNHEY, CDR2 SVGAGI, per germline. CDR3 nucleotides: TGTGCCAGCAGTTTAGCGGGGGGTTACAATGAGCAGTTCTTC. As protein: CASSLAGGYNEQFF.

J is TRBJ2-2 and V is TRBV7-2; D remains unclear. Germline CDR1 SGHTA, CDR2 FQGNSA. Trimming took 5 bases from V and 4 from J, leaving 8 bases between them. This CDR3 region has 13 residues. CDR3 nucleotide sequence: TGTGCCAGCAGCATGCCCGGCACCGGGGAGCTGTTTTTT. Encoded protein: CASSMPGTGELFF. Full variable domain (remainder filled in from reference TRBV7-2 and TRBJ2-2): GAGVSQSPSNKVTEKGKDVELRCDPISGHTALYWYRQSLGQGLEFLIYFQGNSAPDKSGLPSDRFSAERTGGSVSTLTIQRTQQEDSAVYLCASSMPGTGELFFGEGSRLTVL.

The V call is TRBV10-1, the J call TRBJ2-7, with 7 bases that match TRBD2. Germline lookup yields CDR1 WNHNN and CDR2 SYGVQD (reference sequence). Unmatched junction bases numbered 2, after V lost 2 bases and J lost 1 base. The CDR3 extends over 14 amino acids. CDR3 DNA: TGCGCCAGCAGTGAGGCTAGCGGATCCTACGAGCAGTACTTC. Translation gives CASSEASGSYEQYF.

The rearrangement joins TRBV10-3 to TRBJ1-2, with 8 positions matching TRBD1. This CDR3 is 14 amino acids long. Germline V gene sequence: CDR1 ENHRY, CDR2 SYGVKD. Germline trimming cut 5 bases from V and 2 bases from J; bases unmatched to any gene: 4. As DNA, the CDR3 is TGTGCCATCAGTACGGACAGGGTCAACTATGGCTACACCTTC. Protein: CAISTDRVNYGYTF.

The chain has TRBV6-5 and TRBJ2-1, with 15 bases identical to TRBD2. V lost 7 bases, J lost 6 bases, and 4 bases stayed unmatched. Germline V gene lookup returns CDR1 MNHEY and CDR2 SVGAGI. The CDR3 is made up of 15 amino acids. The CDR3 nucleotides read TGTGCCAGCACGGGACTAGCGGGGGGTCTCAATGAGCAGTTCTTC. Its protein is CASTGLAGGLNEQFF.

The rearrangement links TRBV18 to TRBJ2-7; no clear D. The germline gives CDR1 KGHSH, CDR2 LQKENI. V shed 0 bases and J shed 0 bases, with 3 bases lying between them. The CDR3 totals 13 residues. The CDR3 loop reads CASSPPSSYEQYF. The CDR3 DNA follows: TGTGCCAGCTCACCACCCAGCTCCTACGAGCAGTACTTC.

J is TRBJ2-6 and V is TRBV2; TRBD1 matches 10 bases. There are 17 residues in the CDR3. Germline CDR1 SNHLY, CDR2 FYNNEI. The J segment lost 0 bases and the V segment lost 4 bases, leaving 3 bases of the junction unmatched. The CDR3 sequence: CASSGTGGSSGANVLTF. In nucleotides, the CDR3 is TGTGCCAGCAGTGGGACAGGGGGTTCCTCTGGGGCCAACGTCCTGACTTTC.